What follows are 30 T cell receptor beta chains derived from one specimen sequenced in a study of metastatic and nonmetastatic thyroid tumors. TCRdb re-called the PCR reads through MiXCR. The sample has 15,000 to 20,000 clones, under 15% seen once. Patients underwent thyroid surgery, and none had received any treatment before it. The sequencing sample was made of tumor tissue. The source is a female donor with papillary thyroid cancer or a benign thyroid nodule (not recorded which). Some clones in this sample may be carry-over from other donors' samples.

This clone was recorded many times. V gene TRBV9 combines with J gene TRBJ2-2, with TRBD2 matching 7 bases. V was pared by 7 bases and J by 5 bases, with 5 bases of the junction left unmatched. CDR1 SGDLS and CDR2 YYNGEE come from the germline V gene. CDR3 length: 13 residues. The CDR3 DNA is TGTGCCAGCGAGAGCGGGACGACCGGGGAGCTGTTTTTT. Translation: CASESGTTGELFF.

Many counts were recorded for this clone. The genes are TRBV7-8 and TRBJ2-7, with D possibly being TRBD2 (5 bases). Germline V CDR1 and CDR2: SGHVS, FQNEAQ. The CDR3 sequence is 15 residues long. Trimming pared 6 bases from V and 2 bases from J, leaving 17 bases between. The CDR3 loop reads CASSYELVGAYEQYF. The CDR3 nucleotides read TGTGCCAGCAGTTATGAACTTGTGGGAGCCTACGAGCAGTACTTC.

This clone was recorded at least ten times. Additional DNA sequences in this sample encode the identical CDR3. The rearrangement joins TRBV15 to TRBJ2-6; D unclear. CDR3 length: 14 amino acids. Trimming left V 1 base short and J 3 bases short, with 4 bases between. Germline CDR1 is LNHNV and CDR2 is YYDKDF (reference sequence). CDR3 loop: CATSRGSGANVLTF. CDR3 in DNA: TGTGCCACCAGCAGAGGGAGTGGGGCCAACGTCCTGACTTTC. The whole variable domain, filled in from reference TRBV15 and TRBJ2-6, reads DAMVIQNPRYQVTQFGKPVTLSCSQTLNHNVMYWYQQKSSQAPKLLFHYYDKDFNNEADTPDNFQSRRPNTSFCFLDIRSPGLGDTAMYLCATSRGSGANVLTFGAGSRLTVL.

This clone qualifies as large. The V call is TRBV19, the J call TRBJ2-1; D is ambiguous. Trimming left V 6 bases short and J 7 bases short, with 10 bases between. Germline CDR1 is LNHDA and CDR2 is SQIVND (reference sequence). CDR3 length: 12 residues. CDR3 nucleotide sequence: TGTGCCAGTAGCTCCTCTAGAAATGAGCAGTTCTTC. Translating it yields CASSSSRNEQFF.

This clone came up many times. A much bigger clone sits one base away, suggesting this may be a read error. The same CDR3 also results from other DNA sequences found in this sample. The chain has TRBV27 and TRBJ2-7; D may be TRBD1 or TRBD2 (5 bases each). The CDR3 length is 14 residues. Per the germline V gene, CDR1 is MNHEY and CDR2 is SMNVEV (reference sequence). The ends were cut back, 2 bases at V and 4 bases at J, with 12 bases in the middle. CDR3 region: CASSLGLGVYEQYF. In DNA form, the CDR3 reads TGTGCCAGCAGTTTAGGGCTGGGGGTATACGAGCAGTACTTC.

This clone has at least ten counts. The junction and the germline gene differ at one end; a read error may be behind it. The chain recombines TRBV6-1 with TRBJ2-2, with 9 bases lining up with TRBD2. The CDR3 extends over 15 amino acids. Germline V lookup: CDR1 MNHNS, CDR2 SASEGT. The CDR3 sequence: CASGGLAGAHGELSF. The CDR3, as DNA: TGTGCCAGCGGGGGATTAGCGGGAGCACACGGGGAGCTGTCTTTT.

This clone showed up many times. J is TRBJ1-1 and V is TRBV9; the D gene is possibly TRBD1 (6 bases). V was pared by 0 bases and J by 3 bases, with 6 bases between. The CDR3 loop spans 13 amino acids. In germline, CDR1 is SGDLS, CDR2 YYNGEE. Here the CDR3 reads CASSVEGDTEAFF. The CDR3 coding sequence is TGTGCCAGCAGCGTAGAGGGGGACACTGAAGCTTTCTTT.

This clone was recorded many times. The chain has TRBV19 and TRBJ2-7, with 8 bases aligning to TRBD2. Germline loops: CDR1 LNHDA, CDR2 SQIVND (reference sequence). CDR3 length equals 14 residues. The V segment lost 5 bases and the J segment 3 bases; nucleotides outside the gene matches: 6. The CDR3 nucleotides read TGTGCCAGTAGTTTTAGCGGGAAAGTCTACGAGCAGTACTTC. This translates into CASSFSGKVYEQYF.

This clone showed up many times. The genes are TRBV20-1 and TRBJ2-7; D unresolved. Germline CDR1 DFQATT, CDR2 SNEGSKA (reference sequence). Trimming took 6 bases from V and 3 from J, leaving 12 bases between them. The CDR3 has 12 residues. The CDR3 DNA is TGCAGTGCCCCACTTTGGGGCTACGAGCAGTACTTC. Translated, it gives CSAPLWGYEQYF.

This clone was detected ten times or more. J is TRBJ2-7 and V is TRBV7-6, with D perhaps matching TRBD1 (6 bases). CDR1 and CDR2 (germline): SGHVS, FNYEAQ. CDR3 length: 17 amino acids. Trimming pared 1 base from V and 2 bases from J, leaving 18 bases between. CDR3 sequence: CASSLGGLRDTTYEQYF. Written as DNA, the CDR3 is TGTGCCAGCAGCTTAGGTGGACTCCGGGACACGACCTACGAGCAGTACTTC.

This clone was detected ten times or more. The chain has TRBV20-1 and TRBJ2-1; D unresolved. CDR3 size: 15 residues. Germline V gene data show CDR1 as DFQATT and CDR2 as SNEGSKA (reference sequence). Trimming shortened V by 6 bases and J by 4 bases, and 19 bases separated the two germline ends. CDR3 in amino acids: CSAQESEPRYNEQFF. DNA for the CDR3: TGCAGTGCCCAGGAATCGGAGCCTAGATACAATGAGCAGTTCTTC.

This clone is termed medium-sized. The chain is built from TRBV12-3 or TRBV12-4 and TRBJ2-7; D is uncertain. V shed 5 bases and J shed 4 bases, with 6 bases lying between them. The CDR3 is 11 amino acids. The CDR3 loop is CASSTTYEQYF. Here the CDR3 DNA reads TGTGCCAGCAGTACAACTTACGAGCAGTACTTC.

This chain connects TRBV30 to TRBJ2-7; 7 nucleotides agree with TRBD1. After removal of 5 bases from V and 0 bases from J, the junction contained 1 base not matched to a gene. Germline CDR1 and CDR2: GTSNPN and SVGIG (reference sequence). The CDR3 has 12 residues. For the CDR3, the DNA is TGTGCCTGGGGGGACAGCTCCTACGAGCAGTACTTC. Its translation is CAWGDSSYEQYF. Looking up the rest from reference TRBV30 and TRBJ2-7 gives the full variable domain: SQTIHQWPATLVQPVGSPLSLECTVEGTSNPNLYWYRQAAGRGLQLLFYSVGIGQISSEVPQNLSASRPQDRQFILSSKKLLLSDSGFYLCAWGDSSYEQYFGPGTRLTVT.

This clone was recorded many times. The chain couples TRBV4-1 to TRBJ2-7, with D unclear. Germline V gives CDR1 MGHRA, CDR2 YSYEKL. V shed 0 bases and J shed 7 bases, with 7 bases lying between them. The CDR3 consists of 12 residues. The CDR3 sequence: CASSQDPGEQYF. The CDR3 DNA reads TGCGCCAGCAGCCAAGACCCAGGAGAGCAGTACTTC.

This clone was seen a few times. The chain is built from TRBV6-2 or TRBV6-3 and TRBJ2-7, with TRBD2 as a possible D gene (6 bases). The germline V gene has CDR1 MNHEY and CDR2 SVGEGT. This CDR3 has 14 residues. With 4 bases removed from V and 6 bases from J, the gap between germline ends came to 16 bases. The chain's CDR3 is CASSFGLTGVEQYF. The DNA for the CDR3 is TGTGCCAGCAGTTTTGGATTAACGGGGGTCGAGCAGTACTTC.

This clone appeared a few times. The genes are TRBV6-1 and TRBJ1-2, with D unresolved. The V and J ends lost 5 bases and 4 bases respectively, with 17 bases between them. Germline V lookup: CDR1 MNHNS, CDR2 SASEGT. CDR3 length equals 15 residues. The chain's CDR3 is CASSKETPQFYGYTF. CDR3 DNA: TGTGCCAGCAGTAAAGAGACACCACAGTTCTATGGCTACACCTTC.

The rearrangement uses TRBV6-4 and TRBJ2-2, with 8 nucleotides matching TRBD1. V shed 3 bases and J 3 bases; nucleotides not matched to a gene: 0. Germline lookup yields CDR1 MRHNA and CDR2 SNTAGT. The length of the CDR3 is 14 residues. CDR3 sequence: CASSEGQDTGELFF. The CDR3 DNA follows: TGTGCCAGCAGTGAGGGACAGGACACCGGGGAGCTGTTTTTT.

The sample holds many counts of this clone. In the same sample, other DNA sequences code for this CDR3. V is TRBV6-1 and J is TRBJ2-3; TRBD2 matches at 10 bases. With 5 bases clipped from V and 5 bases from J, the junction kept 4 bases outside the gene matches. The CDR3 sequence is 14 residues long. Germline loops: CDR1 MNHNS, CDR2 SASEGT. CDR3 sequence reads: CASSISGGGDTQYF. The CDR3 DNA reads TGTGCCAGCAGTATAAGCGGGGGGGGAGATACGCAGTATTTT.

The rearrangement uses TRBV11-3 and TRBJ2-5, with 11 bases lining up with TRBD1. There are 15 residues in the CDR3. J gave up 3 bases and V 6 bases, and 6 bases lay outside the gene matches. The germline V gene encodes CDR1 SGHNT and CDR2 YENEEA. CDR3 protein: CASSRPGQGEETQYF. CDR3 DNA: TGTGCCAGCAGTCGACCGGGACAGGGGGAAGAGACCCAGTACTTC.

This clone was picked up many times. The V call is TRBV11-3, the J call TRBJ1-6, with 7 positions matching TRBD1. Germline values: CDR1 SGHNT, CDR2 YENEEA. The V segment lost 4 bases and the J segment 6 bases; nucleotides outside the gene matches: 6. The CDR3 is 15 residues long. The CDR3 nucleotides read TGTGCCAGCAGCTCCCCGACAGGGAGTAATTCACCCCTCCACTTT. Amino acids: CASSSPTGSNSPLHF.

This clone has ten or more counts. The rearrangement links TRBV6-6 to TRBJ2-7; 11 bases match TRBD2. CDR3 size: 16 residues. V lost 2 bases, J lost 3 bases, and 6 bases stayed unmatched. CDR1 is MNHNY, CDR2 SVGAGI, per germline (reference sequence). The CDR3 coding sequence is TGTGCCAGCAGTTACCCTCTAGCGGGAGGACTCTACGAGCAGTACTTC. Amino acid sequence: CASSYPLAGGLYEQYF.

In its sample, this clone was seen many times. This rearrangement joins TRBV7-9 to TRBJ2-7; 7 bases are a match to TRBD1. Germline V gene sequence: CDR1 SEHNR, CDR2 FQNEAQ (reference sequence). Losses at the gene ends were 3 bases for V and 6 bases for J; bases not matched to a gene: 2. The CDR3 is 12 residues long. The CDR3 spells CASSFNRGEQYF. In DNA form, the CDR3 reads TGTGCCAGCAGCTTCAACAGGGGCGAGCAGTACTTC.

This clone was found many times. V usage is TRBV6-1 and J usage is TRBJ2-3; 12 bases agree with TRBD2. Germline V CDR1 and CDR2: MNHNS, SASEGT. After removal of 6 bases from V and 6 bases from J, the junction contained 4 bases not matched to a gene. The CDR3 runs to 14 residues. CDR3 sequence reads: CASRGTSGGDTQYF. CDR3 DNA: TGTGCCAGCAGGGGCACTAGCGGGGGGGATACGCAGTATTTT.

This clone was observed at least ten times. The rearrangement uses TRBV4-1 and TRBJ2-7; D possibly corresponds to TRBD1 (5 bases). The V end lost 4 bases, the J end lost 2 bases, and 9 bases lay between the germline ends. Germline V gene lookup returns CDR1 MGHRA and CDR2 YSYEKL. The CDR3 runs to 13 residues. The CDR3 sequence is CASSLQETYEQYF. The CDR3 coding sequence is TGCGCCAGCAGCCTACAGGAGACCTACGAGCAGTACTTC.

The genes are TRBV11-2 and TRBJ2-1, with D unresolved. The CDR3 extends over 15 amino acids. The germline CDR1 and CDR2 sequences are SGHAT and FQNNGV. The ends were cut back, 5 bases at V and 0 bases at J, with 11 bases in the middle. CDR3 sequence (DNA): TGTGCCAGCAGCCCCGGACGGAGCTCCTACAATGAGCAGTTCTTC. Encoded protein: CASSPGRSSYNEQFF.

This clone is labeled medium-sized (0.01 to 0.1%). The V gene is TRBV6-5, the J gene TRBJ2-1; TRBD2 matches at 13 bases. V gave up 1 base and J gave up 7 bases; unmatched junction bases: 19. CDR1 and CDR2 (germline): MNHEY, SVGAGI. The CDR3 loop spans 21 amino acids. For the CDR3, the DNA is TGTGCCAGCAGTTACTTAGACGGACTAGCGGGGGCCCTATACAATGTAAATGAGCAGTTCTTC. Translation gives CASSYLDGLAGALYNVNEQFF.

This clone was recorded many times. This sequence joins TRBV7-2 and TRBJ1-2; a possible D gene is TRBD1 (5 bases). The V and J ends lost 1 base and 5 bases respectively, with 11 bases between them. The CDR3 runs 14 residues. The germline V gene encodes CDR1 SGHTA and CDR2 FQGNSA. CDR3: CASSLGGSRYGYTF. The CDR3 DNA sequence: TGTGCCAGCAGCTTAGGGGGGTCGAGGTATGGCTACACCTTC.

The chain recombines TRBV6-1 with TRBJ2-7; D is tentatively TRBD1 or TRBD2 (5 bases each). The CDR3 contains 15 residues. CDR1 is MNHNS, CDR2 SASEGT, per germline. Trimming left V 5 bases short and J 0 bases short, with 14 bases between. The CDR3 spells CASSPPRDRSYEQYF. The CDR3 coding sequence is TGTGCCAGCAGTCCACCCCGGGACCGCTCCTACGAGCAGTACTTC.

In its sample, this clone is medium-sized. This chain connects TRBV7-2 to TRBJ1-2; D is unresolved. Germline loops: CDR1 SGHTA, CDR2 FQGNSA. The V end lost 5 bases, the J end lost 2 bases, and 12 bases lay between the germline ends. This CDR3 comprises 14 residues. The CDR3, as DNA: TGTGCCAGCAGCCTCCCGATACGGAACTATGGCTACACCTTC. Translating gives CASSLPIRNYGYTF.

This clone was seen ten or more times. The chain joins TRBV7-9 to TRBJ2-1, with D possibly being TRBD2 (6 bases). Germline V gene sequence: CDR1 SEHNR, CDR2 FQNEAQ (reference sequence). V lost 4 bases, J lost 7 bases, and 20 bases lay in between. CDR3 size: 16 residues. In nucleotides, the CDR3 is TGTGCCAGCAGCTCCCTTACTAGCTTCGGGCGAAATGAGCAGTTCTTC. This translates into CASSSLTSFGRNEQFF.